This TCR beta chain was captured by sequencing in a study of early T cells in non-severe SARS-CoV-2 infection. Researchers attached unique molecular identifiers to individual cDNA molecules. Via MiXCR, TCRdb re-called the 5' RACE reads, giving one row per CDR3 protein. The table shows around 64,000 distinct CDR3 sequences, with 10% to 15% occurring only once. This clonotype was counted at least ten times. Antigen: not known. Study-level findings and limits: Lookups in VDJdb leaned toward anti-spike CD8 responses and missed private and CD4 specificities.

The CDR3 totals 15 residues. V lost 7 bases to trimming and J lost 1 base, with 16 bases between them. The germline gives CDR1 MDHEN, CDR2 SYDVKM. The receptor comes from an adult who was a healthcare worker with PCR-confirmed SARS-CoV-2 infection or an uninfected control (not recorded which). The V gene is TRBV28, the J gene TRBJ1-1; D unclear. The specimen was whole blood. The CDR3 loop is CASTQTGERNTEAFF. The CDR3 DNA is TGTGCCAGCACCCAAACTGGGGAGAGGAACACTGAAGCTTTCTTT. Full variable domain (outside the CDR3, taken from reference TRBV28 and TRBJ1-1): DVKVTQSSRYLVKRTGEKVFLECVQDMDHENMFWYRQDPGLGLRLIYFSYDVKMKEKGDIPEGYSVSREKKERFSLILESASTNQTSMYLCASTQTGERNTEAFFGQGTRLTVV.